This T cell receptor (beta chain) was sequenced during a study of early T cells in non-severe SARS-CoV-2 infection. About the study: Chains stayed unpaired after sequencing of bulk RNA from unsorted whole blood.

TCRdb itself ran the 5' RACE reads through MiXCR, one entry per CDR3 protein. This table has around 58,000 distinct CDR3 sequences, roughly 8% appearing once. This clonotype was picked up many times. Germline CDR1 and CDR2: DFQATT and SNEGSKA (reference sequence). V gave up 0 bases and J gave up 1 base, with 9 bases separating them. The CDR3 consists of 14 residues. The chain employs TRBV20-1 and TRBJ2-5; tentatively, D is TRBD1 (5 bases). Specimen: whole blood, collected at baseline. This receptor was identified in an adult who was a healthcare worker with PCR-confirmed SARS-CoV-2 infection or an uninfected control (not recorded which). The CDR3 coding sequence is TGCAGTGCTAGAGATGGGGCACCCCAAGAGACCCAGTACTTC. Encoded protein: CSARDGAPQETQYF.